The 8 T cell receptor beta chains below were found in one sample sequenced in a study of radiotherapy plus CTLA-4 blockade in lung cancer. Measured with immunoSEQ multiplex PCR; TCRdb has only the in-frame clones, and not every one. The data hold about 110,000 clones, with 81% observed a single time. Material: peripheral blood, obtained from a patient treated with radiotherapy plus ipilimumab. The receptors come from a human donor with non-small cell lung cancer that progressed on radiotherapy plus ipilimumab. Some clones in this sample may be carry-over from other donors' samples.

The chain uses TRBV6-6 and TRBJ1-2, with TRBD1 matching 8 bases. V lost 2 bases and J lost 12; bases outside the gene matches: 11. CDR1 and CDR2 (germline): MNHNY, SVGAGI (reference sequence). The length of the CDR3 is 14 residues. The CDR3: CASSYVSQTGDDTF. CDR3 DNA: TGTGCCAGCAGTTACGTATCCCAGACAGGGGATGACACCTTC.

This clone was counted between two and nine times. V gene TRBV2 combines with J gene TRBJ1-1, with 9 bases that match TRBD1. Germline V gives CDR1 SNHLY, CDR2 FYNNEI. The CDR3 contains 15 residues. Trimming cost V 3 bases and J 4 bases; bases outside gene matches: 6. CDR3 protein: CASSELTGGGTEAFF. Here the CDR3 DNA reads TGTGCCAGCAGTGAGCTGACAGGGGGTGGCACTGAAGCTTTCTTT.

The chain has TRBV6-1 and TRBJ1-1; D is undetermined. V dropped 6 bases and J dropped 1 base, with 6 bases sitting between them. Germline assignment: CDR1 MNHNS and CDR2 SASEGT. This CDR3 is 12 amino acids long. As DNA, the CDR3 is TGTGCCAGCAGCCGACAGAACACTGAAGCTTTCTTT. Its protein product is CASSRQNTEAFF.

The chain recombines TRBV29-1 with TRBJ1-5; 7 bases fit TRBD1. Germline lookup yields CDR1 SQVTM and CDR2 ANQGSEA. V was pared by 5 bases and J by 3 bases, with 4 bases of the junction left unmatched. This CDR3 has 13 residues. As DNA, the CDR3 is TGCAGCGTTACCGGACAGGTCAATCAGCCCCAGCATTTT. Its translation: CSVTGQVNQPQHF.

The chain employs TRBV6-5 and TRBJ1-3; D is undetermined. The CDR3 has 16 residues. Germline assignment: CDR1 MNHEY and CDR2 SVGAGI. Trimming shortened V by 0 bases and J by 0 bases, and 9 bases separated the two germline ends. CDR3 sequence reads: CASSYSPGISGNTIYF. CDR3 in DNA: TGTGCCAGCAGTTACTCGCCCGGAATCTCTGGAAACACCATATATTTT.

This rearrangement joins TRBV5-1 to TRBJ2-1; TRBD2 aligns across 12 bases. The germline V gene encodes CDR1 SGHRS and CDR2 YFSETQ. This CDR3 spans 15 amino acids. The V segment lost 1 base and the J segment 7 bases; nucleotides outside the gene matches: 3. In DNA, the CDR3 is TGCGCCAGCAGCTTGCTAGCGGGGGGGCTGAATGAGCAGTTCTTC. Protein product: CASSLLAGGLNEQFF.

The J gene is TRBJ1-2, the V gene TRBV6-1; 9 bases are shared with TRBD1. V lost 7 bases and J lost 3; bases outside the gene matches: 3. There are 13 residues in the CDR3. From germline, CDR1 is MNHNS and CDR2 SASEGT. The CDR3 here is CASKRDRDYGYTF. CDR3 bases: TGTGCCAGCAAGCGGGACAGGGACTATGGCTACACCTTC.

The CDR3 spells CASSLFQVQGEQYF. CDR3 DNA sequence: TGCGCCAGCAGCTTGTTTCAGGTCCAGGGGGAGCAGTACTTC. The chain carries TRBV5-1 and TRBJ2-5, with 7 bases matching TRBD1. V gave up 1 base and J gave up 11 bases; unmatched junction bases: 11. The CDR3 runs 14 residues. CDR1 is SGHRS and CDR2 is YFSETQ in the germline V gene. The variable domain in full, with the rest retrieved from reference TRBV5-1 and TRBJ2-5, is KAGVTQTPRYLIKTRGQQVTLSCSPISGHRSVSWYQQTPGQGLQFLFEYFSETQRNKGNFPGRFSGRQFSNSRSEMNVSTLELGDSALYLCASSLFQVQGEQYFGPGTRLLVL.